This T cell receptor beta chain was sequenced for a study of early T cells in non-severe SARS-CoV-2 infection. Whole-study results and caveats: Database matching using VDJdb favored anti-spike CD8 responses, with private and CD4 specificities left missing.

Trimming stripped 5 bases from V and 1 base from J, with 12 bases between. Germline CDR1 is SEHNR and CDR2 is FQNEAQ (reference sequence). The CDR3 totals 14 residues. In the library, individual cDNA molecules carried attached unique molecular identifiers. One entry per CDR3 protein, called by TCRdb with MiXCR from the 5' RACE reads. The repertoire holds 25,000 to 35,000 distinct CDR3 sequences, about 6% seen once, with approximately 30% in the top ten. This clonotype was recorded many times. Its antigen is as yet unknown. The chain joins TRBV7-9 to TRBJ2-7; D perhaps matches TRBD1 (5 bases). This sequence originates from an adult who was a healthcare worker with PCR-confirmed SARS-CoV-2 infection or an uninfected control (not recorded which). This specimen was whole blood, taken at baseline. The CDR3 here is CASSEWTLSYEQYF. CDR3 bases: TGTGCCAGCAGCGAGTGGACACTTTCCTACGAGCAGTACTTC.